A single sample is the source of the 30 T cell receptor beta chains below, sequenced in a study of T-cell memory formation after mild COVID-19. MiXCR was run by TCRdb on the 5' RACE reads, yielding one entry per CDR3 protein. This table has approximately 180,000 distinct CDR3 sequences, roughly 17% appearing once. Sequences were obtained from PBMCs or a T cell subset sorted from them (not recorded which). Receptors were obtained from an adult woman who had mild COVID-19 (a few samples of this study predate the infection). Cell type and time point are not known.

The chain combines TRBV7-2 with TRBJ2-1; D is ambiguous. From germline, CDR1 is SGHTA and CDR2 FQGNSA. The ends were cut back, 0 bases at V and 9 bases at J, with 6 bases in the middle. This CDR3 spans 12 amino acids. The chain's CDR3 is CASSLANREQFF. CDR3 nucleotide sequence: TGTGCCAGCAGCTTAGCGAATCGTGAGCAGTTCTTC. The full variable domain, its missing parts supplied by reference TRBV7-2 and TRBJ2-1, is GAGVSQSPSNKVTEKGKDVELRCDPISGHTALYWYRQSLGQGLEFLIYFQGNSAPDKSGLPSDRFSAERTGGSVSTLTIQRTQQEDSAVYLCASSLANREQFFGPGTRLTVL.

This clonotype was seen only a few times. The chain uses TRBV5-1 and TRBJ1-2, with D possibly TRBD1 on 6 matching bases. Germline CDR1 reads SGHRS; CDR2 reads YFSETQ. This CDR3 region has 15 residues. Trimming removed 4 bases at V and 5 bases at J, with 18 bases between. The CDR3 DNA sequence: TGCGCCAGCAGCGTGTCACCCACGGGGGCGTATGGCTACACCTTC. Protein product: CASSVSPTGAYGYTF.

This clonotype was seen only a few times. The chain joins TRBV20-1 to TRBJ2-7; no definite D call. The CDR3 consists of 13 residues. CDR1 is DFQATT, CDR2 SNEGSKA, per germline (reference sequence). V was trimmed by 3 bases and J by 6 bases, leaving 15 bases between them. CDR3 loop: CSASKSHLGEQYF. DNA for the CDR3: TGCAGTGCTAGCAAATCCCATCTGGGCGAGCAGTACTTC.

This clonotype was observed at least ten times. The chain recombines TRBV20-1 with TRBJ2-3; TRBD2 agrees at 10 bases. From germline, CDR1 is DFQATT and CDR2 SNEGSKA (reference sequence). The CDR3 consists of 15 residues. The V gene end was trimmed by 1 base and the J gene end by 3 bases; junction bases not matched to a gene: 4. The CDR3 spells CSARVASGRTDTQYF. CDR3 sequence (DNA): TGCAGTGCTAGAGTGGCTAGCGGGAGAACAGATACGCAGTATTTT.

Here the CDR3 DNA reads TGTGCCAGCCGTGGAAGCGGAACCTACGAGCAGTACTTC. This codes for CASRGSGTYEQYF. The chain recombines TRBV12-3 or TRBV12-4 with TRBJ2-7; a possible D gene is TRBD2 (5 bases). The CDR3 sequence is 13 residues long. V lost 8 bases, J lost 2 bases, and 13 bases lay in between.

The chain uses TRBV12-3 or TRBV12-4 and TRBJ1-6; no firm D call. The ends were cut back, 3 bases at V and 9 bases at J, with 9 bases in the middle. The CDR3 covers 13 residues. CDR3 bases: TGTGCCAGCAGTTTTGAAGGAGGTTCACCCCTCCACTTT. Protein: CASSFEGGSPLHF.

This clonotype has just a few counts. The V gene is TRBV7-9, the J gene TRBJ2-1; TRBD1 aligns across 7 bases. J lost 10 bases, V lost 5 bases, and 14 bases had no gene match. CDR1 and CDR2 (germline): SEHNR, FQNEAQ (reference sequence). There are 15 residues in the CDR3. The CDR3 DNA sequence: TGTGCCAGCAGCCCTAGGACAGGAGCTCCGGGGGAGCAGTTCTTC. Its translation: CASSPRTGAPGEQFF.

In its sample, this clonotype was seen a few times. The CDR3 region is CATSDASGSGGDEQFF. DNA of the CDR3: TGTGCCACCAGTGATGCTAGCGGGTCCGGCGGCGATGAGCAGTTCTTC. The V and J genes are TRBV24-1 and TRBJ2-1, with 8 bases lining up with TRBD2. The ends lost 3 bases at V and 8 bases at J; junction bases unmatched: 11. CDR1 and CDR2 (germline): KGHDR, SFDVKD. The CDR3 length is 16 residues.

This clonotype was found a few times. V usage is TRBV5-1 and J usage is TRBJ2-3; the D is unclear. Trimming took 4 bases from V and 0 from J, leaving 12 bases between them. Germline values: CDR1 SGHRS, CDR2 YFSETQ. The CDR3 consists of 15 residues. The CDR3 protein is CASSRLGTSTDTQYF. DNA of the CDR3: TGCGCCAGCAGCCGGCTGGGAACTAGCACAGATACGCAGTATTTT.

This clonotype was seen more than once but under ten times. CDR3 bases: TGCGCCAGCCGACTAGCGGGCTCCCAGGGGAATGAGCAGTTCTTC. Translation: CASRLAGSQGNEQFF. V gene TRBV5-1 combines with J gene TRBJ2-1; TRBD2 matches at 10 bases. Losses at the gene ends were 7 bases for V and 7 bases for J; bases not matched to a gene: 11. The CDR3 sequence is 15 residues long. The germline V gene has CDR1 SGHRS and CDR2 YFSETQ.

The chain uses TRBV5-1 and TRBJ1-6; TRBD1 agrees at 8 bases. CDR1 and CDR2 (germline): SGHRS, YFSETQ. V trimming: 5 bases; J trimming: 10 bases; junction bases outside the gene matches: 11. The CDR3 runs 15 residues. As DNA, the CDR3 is TGCGCCAGCAGTCTACGGACAGGGAAAGACTCACCCCTCCACTTT. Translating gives CASSLRTGKDSPLHF.

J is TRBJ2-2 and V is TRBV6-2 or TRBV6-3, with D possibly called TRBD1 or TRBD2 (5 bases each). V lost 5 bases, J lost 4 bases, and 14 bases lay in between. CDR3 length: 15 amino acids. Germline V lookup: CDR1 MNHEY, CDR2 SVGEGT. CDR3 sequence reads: CASSRRDLVTGELFF. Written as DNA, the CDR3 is TGTGCCAGCAGTCGTCGGGACCTCGTCACCGGGGAGCTGTTTTTT.

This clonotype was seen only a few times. Here the CDR3 reads CASRTTSGSSYNEQFF. The DNA of the CDR3 is TGCGCCAGCAGAACGACTAGCGGGAGCTCCTACAATGAGCAGTTCTTC. The gene calls are TRBV5-1 and TRBJ2-1; TRBD2 matches at 12 bases. V lost 5 bases to trimming and J lost 0 bases; unmatched junction nucleotides: 3. Germline V CDR1 and CDR2: SGHRS, YFSETQ. CDR3 length: 16 residues.

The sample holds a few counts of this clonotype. This chain's CDR3 is CASSDVLATDTQYF. In nucleotides, the CDR3 is TGTGCCAGCAGTGATGTCCTTGCCACAGATACGCAGTATTTT. The chain uses TRBV28 and TRBJ2-3; D not certain. Germline V gene sequence: CDR1 MDHEN, CDR2 SYDVKM. Trimming cost V 5 bases and J 2 bases, with 11 bases left between them. The CDR3 sequence is 14 residues long.

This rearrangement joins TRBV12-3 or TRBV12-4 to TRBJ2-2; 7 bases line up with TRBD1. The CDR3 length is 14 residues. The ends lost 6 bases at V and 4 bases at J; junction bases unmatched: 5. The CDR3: CASSRDRFTGELFF. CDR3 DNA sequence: TGTGCCAGCAGCCGGGACAGATTCACCGGGGAGCTGTTTTTT.

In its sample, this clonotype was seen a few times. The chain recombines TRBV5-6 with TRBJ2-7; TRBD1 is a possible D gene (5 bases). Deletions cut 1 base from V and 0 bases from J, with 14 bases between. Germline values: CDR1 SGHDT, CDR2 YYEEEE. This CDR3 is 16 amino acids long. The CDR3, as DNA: TGTGCCAGCAGCTTGCGTGCAAGGGGCCTCTCCTACGAGCAGTACTTC. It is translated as CASSLRARGLSYEQYF.

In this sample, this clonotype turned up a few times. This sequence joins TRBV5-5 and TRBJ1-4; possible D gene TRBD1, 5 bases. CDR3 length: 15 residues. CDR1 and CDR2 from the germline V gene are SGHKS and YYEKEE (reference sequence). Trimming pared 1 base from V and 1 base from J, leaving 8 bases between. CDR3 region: CASSLWGETNEKLFF. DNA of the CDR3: TGTGCCAGCAGCTTGTGGGGGGAAACTAATGAAAAACTGTTTTTT.

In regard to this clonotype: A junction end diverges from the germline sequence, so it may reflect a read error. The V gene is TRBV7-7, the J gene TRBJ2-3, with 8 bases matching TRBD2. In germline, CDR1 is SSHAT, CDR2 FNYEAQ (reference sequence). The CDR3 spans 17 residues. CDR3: CASSPGGTGGPTDTQYF. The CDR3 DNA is TGTGCTAGCAGCCCGGGGGGTACGGGAGGGCCCACAGATACGCAGTATTTT. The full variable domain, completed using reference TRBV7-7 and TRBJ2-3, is GAGVSQSPRYKVTKRGQDVTLRCDPISSHATLYWYQQALGQGPEFLTYFNYEAQPDKSGLPSDRFSAERPEGSISTLTIQRTEQRDSAMYRCASSPGGTGGPTDTQYFGPGTRLTVL.

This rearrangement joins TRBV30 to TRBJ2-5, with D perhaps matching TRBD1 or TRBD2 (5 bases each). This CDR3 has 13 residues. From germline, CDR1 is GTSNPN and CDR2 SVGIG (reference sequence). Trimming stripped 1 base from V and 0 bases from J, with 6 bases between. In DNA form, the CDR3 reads TGTGCCTGGAGTGGGGGGAACCAAGAGACCCAGTACTTC. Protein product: CAWSGGNQETQYF.

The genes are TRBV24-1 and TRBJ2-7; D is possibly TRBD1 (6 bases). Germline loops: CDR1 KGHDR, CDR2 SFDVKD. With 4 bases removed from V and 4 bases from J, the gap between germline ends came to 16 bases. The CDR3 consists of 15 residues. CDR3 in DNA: TGTGCCACCAGTGACACGACAGGCCCCTCTTACGAGCAGTACTTC. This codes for CATSDTTGPSYEQYF.

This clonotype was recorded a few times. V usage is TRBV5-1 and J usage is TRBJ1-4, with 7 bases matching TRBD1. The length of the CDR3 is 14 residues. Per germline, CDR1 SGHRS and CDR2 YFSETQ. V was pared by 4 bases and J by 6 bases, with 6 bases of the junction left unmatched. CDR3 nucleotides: TGCGCCAGCAGCCCGGGACAGAATGATGAAAAACTGTTTTTT. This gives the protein CASSPGQNDEKLFF.

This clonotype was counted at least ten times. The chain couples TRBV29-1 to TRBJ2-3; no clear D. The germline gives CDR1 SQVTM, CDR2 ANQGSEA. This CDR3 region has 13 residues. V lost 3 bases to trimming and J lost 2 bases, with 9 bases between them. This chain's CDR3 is CSVDLQYTDTQYF. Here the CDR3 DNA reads TGCAGCGTTGACCTCCAGTACACAGATACGCAGTATTTT.

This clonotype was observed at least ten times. CDR3 nucleotides: TGTGCCAGCAGCTTACCGGGGGGACCCACAGATACGCAGTATTTT. It is translated as CASSLPGGPTDTQYF. The rearrangement joins TRBV11-2 to TRBJ2-3, with TRBD2 matching 7 bases. Germline loops: CDR1 SGHAT, CDR2 FQNNGV. This CDR3 has 15 amino acids. With 2 bases clipped from V and 2 bases from J, the junction kept 4 bases outside the gene matches.

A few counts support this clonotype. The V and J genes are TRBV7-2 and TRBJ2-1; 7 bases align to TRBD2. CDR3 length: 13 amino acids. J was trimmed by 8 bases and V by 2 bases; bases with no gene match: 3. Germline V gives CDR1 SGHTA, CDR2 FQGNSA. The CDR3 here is CASSLRDYYEQFF. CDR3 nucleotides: TGTGCCAGCAGCTTACGGGACTATTATGAGCAGTTCTTC.

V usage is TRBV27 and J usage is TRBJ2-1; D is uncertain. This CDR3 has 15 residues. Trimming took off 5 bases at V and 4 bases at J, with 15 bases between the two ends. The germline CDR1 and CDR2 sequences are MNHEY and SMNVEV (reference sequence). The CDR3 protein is CASSPTRQPYNEQFF. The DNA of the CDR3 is TGTGCCAGCAGTCCTACTCGACAACCTTACAATGAGCAGTTCTTC.

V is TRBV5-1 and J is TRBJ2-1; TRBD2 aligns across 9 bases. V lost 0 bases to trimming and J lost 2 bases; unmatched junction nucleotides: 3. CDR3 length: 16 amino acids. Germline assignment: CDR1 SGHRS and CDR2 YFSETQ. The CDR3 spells CASSLVAGEAYNEQFF. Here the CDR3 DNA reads TGCGCCAGCAGCTTGGTAGCGGGGGAGGCCTACAATGAGCAGTTCTTC.

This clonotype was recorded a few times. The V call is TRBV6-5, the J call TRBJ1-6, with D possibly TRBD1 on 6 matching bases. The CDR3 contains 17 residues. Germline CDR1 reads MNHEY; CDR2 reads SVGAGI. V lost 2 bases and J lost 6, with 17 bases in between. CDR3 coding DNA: TGTGCCAGCAGTTACGGCCCCCCGGGGGCAGTTAATTCACCCCTCCACTTT. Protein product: CASSYGPPGAVNSPLHF.

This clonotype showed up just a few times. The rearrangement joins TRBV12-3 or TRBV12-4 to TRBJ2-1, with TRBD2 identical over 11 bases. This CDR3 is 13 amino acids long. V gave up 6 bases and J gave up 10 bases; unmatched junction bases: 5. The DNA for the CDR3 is TGTGCCAGCAGCAGACTAGCGGGGTTAGAGCAGTTCTTC. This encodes CASSRLAGLEQFF.

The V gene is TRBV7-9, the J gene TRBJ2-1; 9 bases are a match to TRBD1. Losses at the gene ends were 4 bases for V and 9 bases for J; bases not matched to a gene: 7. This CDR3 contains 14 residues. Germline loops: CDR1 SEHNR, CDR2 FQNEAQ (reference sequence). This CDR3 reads CASSSSGQGTEQFF. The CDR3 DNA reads TGTGCCAGCAGCTCCTCGGGACAGGGTACTGAGCAGTTCTTC.

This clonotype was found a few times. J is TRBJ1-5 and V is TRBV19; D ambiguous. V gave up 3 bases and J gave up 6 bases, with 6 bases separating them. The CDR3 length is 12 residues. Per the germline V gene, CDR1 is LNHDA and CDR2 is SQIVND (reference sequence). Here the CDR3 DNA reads TGTGCCAGTAGTATGAGGTTTCAGCCCCAGCATTTT. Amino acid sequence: CASSMRFQPQHF.